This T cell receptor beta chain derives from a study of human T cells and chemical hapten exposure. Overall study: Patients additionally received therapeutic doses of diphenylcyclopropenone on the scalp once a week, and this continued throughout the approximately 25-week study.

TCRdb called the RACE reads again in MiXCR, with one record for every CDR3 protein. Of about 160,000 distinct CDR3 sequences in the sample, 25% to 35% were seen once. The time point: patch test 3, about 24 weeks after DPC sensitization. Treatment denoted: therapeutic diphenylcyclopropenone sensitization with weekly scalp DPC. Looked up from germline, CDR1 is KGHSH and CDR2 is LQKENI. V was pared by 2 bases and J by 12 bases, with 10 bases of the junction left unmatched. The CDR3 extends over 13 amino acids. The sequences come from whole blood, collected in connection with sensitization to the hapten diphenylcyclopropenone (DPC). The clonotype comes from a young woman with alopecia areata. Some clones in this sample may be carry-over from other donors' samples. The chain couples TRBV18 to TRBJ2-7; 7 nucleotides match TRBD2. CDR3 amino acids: CASSPERERPPYF. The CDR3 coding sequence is TGTGCCAGCTCACCAGAGCGGGAAAGGCCGCCGTACTTC.